This TCR beta chain was sequenced for a study of long-term antiretroviral therapy in people with HIV. Study findings and constraints: Before ART, certain clones expanded, and these dominated the repertoire at all time points.

Samples were assayed with immunoSEQ v3.0 at survey level. The table came from immunoSEQ multiplex PCR; TCRdb's copy has only in-frame clones and leaves some out. The repertoire consists of tens of thousands of clones, with around 85% occurring once and the leading ten covering roughly 9%. The CDR3 has 12 amino acids. The germline V gene has CDR1 GTSNPN and CDR2 SVGIG (reference sequence). The junction had 3 bases not matched to a gene; V was cut back by 5 bases and J by 5 bases. Note on this clone: Its antigen is still unknown.

Researchers secured at least one pre-ART and at least two post-ART PBMC samples from each donor. Cryopreserved PBMC numbered 1-10 million per sample before DNA extraction. The J gene is TRBJ2-7, the V gene TRBV30; 10 bases line up with TRBD1. The sequences come from unsorted PBMCs, collected 4.7 to 5 years after starting antiretroviral therapy. This TCR derives from a middle-aged man with HIV. CDR3 residues: CAWEGTGDEQYF. CDR3 coding DNA: TGTGCCTGGGAGGGGACAGGGGACGAGCAGTACTTC.